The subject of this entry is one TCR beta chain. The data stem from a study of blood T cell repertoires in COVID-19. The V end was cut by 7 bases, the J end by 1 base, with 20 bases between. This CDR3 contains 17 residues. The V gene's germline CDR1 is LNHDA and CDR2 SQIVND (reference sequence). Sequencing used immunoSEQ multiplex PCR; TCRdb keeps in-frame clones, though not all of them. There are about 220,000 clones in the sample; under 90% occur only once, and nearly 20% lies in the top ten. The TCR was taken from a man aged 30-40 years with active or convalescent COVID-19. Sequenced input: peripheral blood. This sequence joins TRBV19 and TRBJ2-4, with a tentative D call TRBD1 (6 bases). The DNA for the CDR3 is TGTGCCAGTACTGAGGGTTTAGGGGGTCCGGCCAAAAACATTCAGTACTTC. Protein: CASTEGLGGPAKNIQYF. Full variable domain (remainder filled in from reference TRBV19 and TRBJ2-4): DGGITQSPKYLFRKEGQNVTLSCEQNLNHDAMYWYRQDPGQGLRLIYYSQIVNDFQKGDIAEGYSVSREKKESFPLTVTSAQKNPTAFYLCASTEGLGGPAKNIQYFGAGTRLSVL.